The TCR beta chain described here comes from a study of cytomegalovirus exposure and HLA in healthy donors. Study outcomes and limitations: Subsequent analysis showed first-cohort TCR clusters tending to co-occur in 95 to 150 validation repertoires. The investigators catalogued 150 to 200 TCR beta chains as cytomegalovirus-associated. For most TCR sequences rarity was the rule, although some public TCRs occurred in many donors.

Clones were read by immunoSEQ multiplex PCR, and TCRdb kept only the in-frame ones, dropping some. The sample contains some 250,000 clones, around 87% of which appear only once. Regarding this clone: Its antigen remains unknown. Different DNA sequences within this sample yield the same CDR3.

The CDR3 extends over 11 amino acids. The germline V and J ends were trimmed by 5 bases and 5 bases, with 6 bases remaining between them. CDR1 and CDR2 (germline): MNHEY, SMNVEV (reference sequence). The sample taken for sequencing was PBMCs. The chain has TRBV27 and TRBJ2-5; TRBD2 might be the D (5 bases). The source of this sequence is a woman aged 18 to 35 in good health and CMV-seronegative. The CDR3 sequence: CASSRGETQYF. As DNA, the CDR3 is TGTGCCAGCAGTCGAGGGGAGACCCAGTACTTC.